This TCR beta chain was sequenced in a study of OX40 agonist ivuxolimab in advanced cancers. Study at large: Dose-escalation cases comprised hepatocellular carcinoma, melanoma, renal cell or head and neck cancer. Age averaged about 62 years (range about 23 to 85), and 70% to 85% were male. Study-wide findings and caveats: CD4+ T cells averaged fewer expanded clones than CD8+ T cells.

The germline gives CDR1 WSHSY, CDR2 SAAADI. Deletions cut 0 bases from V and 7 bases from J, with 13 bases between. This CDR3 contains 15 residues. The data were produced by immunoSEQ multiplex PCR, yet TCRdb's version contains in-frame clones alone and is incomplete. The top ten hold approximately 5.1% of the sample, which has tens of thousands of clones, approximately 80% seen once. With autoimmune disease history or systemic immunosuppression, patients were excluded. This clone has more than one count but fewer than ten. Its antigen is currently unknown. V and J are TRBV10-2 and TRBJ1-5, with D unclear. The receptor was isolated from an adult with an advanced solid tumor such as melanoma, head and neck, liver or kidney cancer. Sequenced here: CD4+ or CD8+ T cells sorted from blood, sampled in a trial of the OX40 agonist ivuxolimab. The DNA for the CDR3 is TGCGCCAGCAGTGAGTCGGGGTTGATAGGACAGCCCCAGCATTTT. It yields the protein CASSESGLIGQPQHF.